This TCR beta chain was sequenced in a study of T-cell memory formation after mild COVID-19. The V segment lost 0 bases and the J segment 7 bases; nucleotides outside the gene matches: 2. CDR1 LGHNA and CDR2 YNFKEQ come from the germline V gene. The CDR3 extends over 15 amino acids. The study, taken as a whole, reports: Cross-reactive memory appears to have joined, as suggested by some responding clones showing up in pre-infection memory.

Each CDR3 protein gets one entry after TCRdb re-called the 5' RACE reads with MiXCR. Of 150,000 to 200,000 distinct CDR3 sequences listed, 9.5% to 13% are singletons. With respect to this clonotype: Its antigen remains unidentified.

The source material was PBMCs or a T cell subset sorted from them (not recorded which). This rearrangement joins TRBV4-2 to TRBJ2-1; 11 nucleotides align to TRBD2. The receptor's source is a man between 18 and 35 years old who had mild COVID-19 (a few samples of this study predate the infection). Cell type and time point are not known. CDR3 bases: TGTGCCAGCAGCCAAGATAGCGGGGGGGCAAATGAGCAGTTCTTC. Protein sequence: CASSQDSGGANEQFF.